The clone carrying this T cell receptor (beta chain) was recorded a few times. Its antigen is not known. With iRepertoire HTBI primers and Arm-PCR of CDR3 regions, TCR beta libraries were built. TCRdb used MiXCR to reprocess the multiplex PCR reads, holding one entry per CDR3 protein. The sample yields some 400,000 distinct CDR3 sequences, around 14% seen once. This record comes from a study of regulatory T cells in long-lasting Graves disease. The study, taken as a whole, reports: Clonotypes that were public and shared totalled a few thousand in persistent patients versus 750 to 1,000 in new patients. Persistent disease was associated with favored TRBV28 usage and with favored use of TRBJ1-2 and TRBJ2-5.

Time point defined: newly diagnosed GD, antithyroid drugs for less than 3 months. The TCR library was made from RNA that had been extracted from PBMCs in TRIzol. In germline, CDR1 is MDHEN, CDR2 SYDVKM. V shed 4 bases and J shed 1 base, with 12 bases lying between them. This CDR3 has 15 amino acids. This sample was shared with a second study, whose subject was T cells in Graves' hyperthyroidism and ophthalmopathy. From that second work: An initial round of RT-PCR targeting the TCR CDR3 relied on the HTBI primer set.

The starting material was peripheral blood mononuclear cells (PBMCs), obtained at new diagnosis, from a patient treated with antithyroid drugs. The receptor comes from a woman aged 25 to 39 with Graves disease. The chain uses TRBV28 and TRBJ2-3, with D perhaps TRBD2 (5 bases). The CDR3 DNA follows: TGTGCCAGCAGTTCGAGACTACAGCGCACAGATACGCAGTATTTT. This gives the protein CASSSRLQRTDTQYF.